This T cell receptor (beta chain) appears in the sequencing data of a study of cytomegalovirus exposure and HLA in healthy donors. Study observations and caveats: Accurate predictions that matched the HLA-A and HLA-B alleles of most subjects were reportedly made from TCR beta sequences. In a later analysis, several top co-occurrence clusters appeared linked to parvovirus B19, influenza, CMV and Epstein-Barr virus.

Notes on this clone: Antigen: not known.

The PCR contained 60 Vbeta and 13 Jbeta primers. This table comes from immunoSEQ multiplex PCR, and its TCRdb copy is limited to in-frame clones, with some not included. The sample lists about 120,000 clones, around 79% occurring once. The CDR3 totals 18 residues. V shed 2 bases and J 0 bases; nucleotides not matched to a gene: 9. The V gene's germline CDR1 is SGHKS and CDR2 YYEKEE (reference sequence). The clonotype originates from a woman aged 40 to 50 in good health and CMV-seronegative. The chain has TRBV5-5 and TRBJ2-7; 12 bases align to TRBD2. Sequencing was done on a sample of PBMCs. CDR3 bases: TGTGCCAGCAGCTTTTCGGGACTAGCGGGCGCCTACTCCTACGAGCAGTACTTC. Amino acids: CASSFSGLAGAYSYEQYF.